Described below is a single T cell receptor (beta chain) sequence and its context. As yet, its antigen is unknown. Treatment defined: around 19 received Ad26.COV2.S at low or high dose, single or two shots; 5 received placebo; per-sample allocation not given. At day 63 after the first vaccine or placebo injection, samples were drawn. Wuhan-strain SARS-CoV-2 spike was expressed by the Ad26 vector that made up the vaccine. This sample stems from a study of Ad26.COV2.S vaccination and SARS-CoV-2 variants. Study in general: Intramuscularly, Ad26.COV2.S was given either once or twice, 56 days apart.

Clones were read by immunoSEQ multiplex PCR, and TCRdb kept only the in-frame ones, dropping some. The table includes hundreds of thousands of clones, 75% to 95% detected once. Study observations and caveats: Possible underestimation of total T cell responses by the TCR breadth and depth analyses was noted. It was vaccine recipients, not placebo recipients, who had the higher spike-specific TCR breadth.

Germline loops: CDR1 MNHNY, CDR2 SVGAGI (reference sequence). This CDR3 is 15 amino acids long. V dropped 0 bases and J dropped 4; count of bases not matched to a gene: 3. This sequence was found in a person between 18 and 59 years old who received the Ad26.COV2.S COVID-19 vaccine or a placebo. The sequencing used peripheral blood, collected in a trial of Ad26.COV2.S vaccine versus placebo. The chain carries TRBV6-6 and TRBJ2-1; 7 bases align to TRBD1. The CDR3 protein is CASSYSTGQYNEQFF. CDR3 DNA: TGTGCCAGCAGTTACTCTACGGGACAGTACAATGAGCAGTTCTTC.